Listed below are T cell receptor beta chains from one sample, sequenced in a study of human T cells and chemical hapten exposure. TCRdb fed the RACE reads into MiXCR, producing one record per CDR3 protein. The data contain approximately 46,000 distinct CDR3 sequences, 9.5% to 10% of them singletons. Sequencing was performed on whole blood, taken in connection with sensitization to the hapten diphenylcyclopropenone (DPC). Every receptor here comes from a woman aged 30 to 39 with alopecia areata. Some clones in this sample may be carry-over from other donors' samples. CDR3s include the opening cysteine and the closing phenylalanine or tryptophan. Each record gives: V gene, J gene, clone size, D gene, CDR3 protein, CDR3 DNA. A D gene is named only where the DNA matches it firmly. Clone size is stated in some rows and not others, as once, few, many or a class when expanded.

v_call: TRBV20-1
j_call: TRBJ1-6
clone_size: few
d_call: -
cdr3_aa: CSARGIRDGSSYNSPLHF
cdr3_nt: TGCAGTGCTAGAGGAATCCGGGACGGGAGCTCCTATAATTCACCCCTCCACTTT

v_call: TRBV27
j_call: TRBJ1-1
clone_size: many
d_call: TRBD1
cdr3_aa: CASSFPSDRDEAFF
cdr3_nt: TGTGCCAGCAGTTTCCCTTCAGACAGGGATGAAGCTTTCTTT

v_call: TRBV20-1
j_call: TRBJ1-5
clone_size: few
d_call: -
cdr3_aa: CSARTDHYSNQPQHF
cdr3_nt: TGCAGTGCTAGGACCGATCATTATAGCAATCAGCCCCAGCATTTT

v_call: TRBV7-9
j_call: TRBJ1-5
clone_size: few
d_call: -
cdr3_aa: CASSLEGDSNQPQHF
cdr3_nt: TGTGCCAGCAGCTTAGAAGGAGATAGCAATCAGCCCCAGCATTTT

v_call: TRBV25-1
j_call: TRBJ1-1
clone_size: few
d_call: -
cdr3_aa: CASSEGRGTEAFF
cdr3_nt: TGTGCCAGCAGCGAGGGAAGGGGCACTGAAGCTTTCTTT

v_call: TRBV7-7
j_call: TRBJ2-7
clone_size: -
d_call: -
cdr3_aa: CASSLAQGSDEQYF
cdr3_nt: TGTGCTAGCAGCTTAGCACAGGGTAGCGACGAGCAGTACTTC

v_call: TRBV25-1
j_call: TRBJ2-1
clone_size: many
d_call: -
cdr3_aa: CASSPPTGSPYNEQFF
cdr3_nt: TGTGCCAGCAGTCCCCCGACGGGGAGTCCCTACAATGAGCAGTTCTTC

v_call: TRBV29-1
j_call: TRBJ1-2
clone_size: few
d_call: -
cdr3_aa: CSARDGTYGYTF
cdr3_nt: TGCAGCGCCCGGGACGGCACCTATGGCTACACCTTC

v_call: TRBV12-3/TRBV12-4
j_call: TRBJ1-5
clone_size: few
d_call: TRBD1
cdr3_aa: CASSPRTGYSNQPQHF
cdr3_nt: TGTGCCAGCAGTCCCCGGACAGGCTATAGCAATCAGCCCCAGCATTTT

v_call: TRBV20-1
j_call: TRBJ2-7
clone_size: -
d_call: -
cdr3_aa: CSADSRRRMDLEQYF
cdr3_nt: TGCAGTGCAGACAGTAGGCGACGGATGGATCTGGAGCAGTACTTC

v_call: TRBV7-2
j_call: TRBJ2-2
clone_size: -
d_call: -
cdr3_aa: CASSFDLGELFF
cdr3_nt: TGTGCCAGCAGCTTCGATCTGGGGGAGCTGTTTTTT

v_call: TRBV29-1
j_call: TRBJ2-7
clone_size: -
d_call: -
cdr3_aa: CSVGSGSPPEQYF
cdr3_nt: TGCAGCGTTGGTTCGGGCAGTCCACCCGAGCAGTACTTC

v_call: TRBV19
j_call: TRBJ2-2
clone_size: many
d_call: TRBD1
cdr3_aa: CASGQGPGSTGELFF
cdr3_nt: TGTGCCAGCGGACAGGGGCCGGGCAGCACCGGGGAGCTGTTTTTT

v_call: TRBV9
j_call: TRBJ2-1
clone_size: -
d_call: TRBD2
cdr3_aa: CASSAGTSGNNEQFF
cdr3_nt: TGTGCCAGCAGCGCGGGGACTAGCGGAAACAATGAGCAGTTCTTC

v_call: TRBV3-1
j_call: TRBJ2-7
clone_size: many
d_call: TRBD2
cdr3_aa: CASSQAGTSGNEQYF
cdr3_nt: TGTGCCAGCAGCCAAGCCGGGACTAGCGGGAACGAGCAGTACTTC

v_call: TRBV7-2
j_call: TRBJ1-3
clone_size: few
d_call: -
cdr3_aa: CASSAGGRNSGNTIYF
cdr3_nt: TGTGCCAGCAGCGCCGGGGGACGTAACTCTGGAAACACCATATATTTT

v_call: TRBV19
j_call: TRBJ2-7
clone_size: few
d_call: -
cdr3_aa: CASSIDRTYEQYF
cdr3_nt: TGTGCCAGTAGTATCGACAGGACCTACGAGCAGTACTTC

v_call: TRBV5-1
j_call: TRBJ1-1
clone_size: many
d_call: -
cdr3_aa: CASSLDFPNTEAFF
cdr3_nt: TGCGCCAGCAGCTTAGATTTCCCGAACACTGAAGCTTTCTTT

v_call: TRBV18
j_call: TRBJ1-2
clone_size: few
d_call: -
cdr3_aa: CASSPSGDLNYGYTF
cdr3_nt: TGTGCCAGCTCACCCTCTGGAGACCTTAACTATGGCTACACCTTC

v_call: TRBV6-6
j_call: TRBJ1-1
clone_size: many
d_call: -
cdr3_aa: CASSSGPHTEAFF
cdr3_nt: TGTGCCAGCAGTTCCGGGCCGCACACTGAAGCTTTCTTT

v_call: TRBV10-3
j_call: TRBJ2-1
clone_size: -
d_call: -
cdr3_aa: CAISESTGRGGNEQFF
cdr3_nt: TGTGCCATCAGTGAGTCGACGGGGCGGGGCGGCAATGAGCAGTTCTTC